These 19 T cell receptor beta chains came from one sample sequenced in a study of persistence of HIV-infected CD4 T cells. Cells were stimulated with overlapping HIV-1 Gag 15-mer peptides. Sorted nonresponding memory CD4+ T cells were CD40L-negative, CD69-negative, CD45RO-high. The libraries were made with immunoSEQ version 4 in survey mode. Only in-frame clones appear in the TCRdb table, and some are missing; sequencing was by immunoSEQ multiplex PCR. The data show about 40,000 clones, more than 75% seen once. Their antigens are not known. The starting material was CD4+ T cells sorted from PBMCs after 18-hour stimulation, obtained from a patient who received antiretroviral therapy. Receptor source: an adult man with HIV who was CMV-seropositive.

This rearrangement joins TRBV19 to TRBJ1-3; the D is unclear. The CDR3 consists of 15 residues. The V and J ends lost 10 bases and 2 bases respectively, with 18 bases between them. CDR1 LNHDA and CDR2 SQIVND come from the germline V gene (reference sequence). The DNA for the CDR3 is TGTGCCACCGCCCGAGGGCAGACCACTGGAAACACCATATATTTT. Translation gives CATARGQTTGNTIYF.

As DNA, the CDR3 is TGTGCCAGTACCCCAAGGGCCTATGGCTACACCTTC. The encoded protein is CASTPRAYGYTF. The chain recombines TRBV19 with TRBJ1-2, with D unresolved. Germline-derived CDR1 and CDR2 are LNHDA and SQIVND (reference sequence). The CDR3 is 12 amino acids. Trimming shortened V by 7 bases and J by 4 bases, and 10 bases separated the two germline ends.

The chain has TRBV6-6 and TRBJ2-7; 11 positions match TRBD2. Trimming cost V 6 bases and J 5 bases; bases outside gene matches: 9. CDR1 is MNHNY, CDR2 SVGAGI, per germline (reference sequence). This CDR3 has 15 amino acids. CDR3 residues: CASRGTAGLADEQYF. The DNA of the CDR3 is TGTGCCAGCAGGGGGACGGCGGGACTAGCGGACGAGCAGTACTTC.

This rearrangement joins TRBV10-3 to TRBJ1-5; D gene unclear. V dropped 4 bases and J dropped 2 bases, with 12 bases sitting between them. CDR1 and CDR2 from the germline V gene are ENHRY and SYGVKD. This CDR3 comprises 15 residues. CDR3 sequence reads: CAISVGGGGNQPQHF. Here the CDR3 DNA reads TGTGCCATCAGTGTGGGCGGAGGCGGCAATCAGCCCCAGCATTTT.

The chain joins TRBV18 to TRBJ2-7; a weak D match, TRBD1 (6 bases). Germline assignment: CDR1 KGHSH and CDR2 LQKENI. This CDR3 spans 14 amino acids. V lost 2 bases to trimming and J lost 1 base, with 9 bases between them. The CDR3 DNA reads TGTGCCAGCTCACCAGGGCAGGGGTCCTACGAGCAGTACTTC. As protein: CASSPGQGSYEQYF.

This rearrangement joins TRBV19 to TRBJ1-5; a weak D match, TRBD1 (5 bases). Trimming left V 7 bases short and J 5 bases short, with 15 bases between. CDR1 and CDR2 from the germline V gene are LNHDA and SQIVND (reference sequence). CDR3 length: 14 residues. The CDR3 DNA reads as TGTGCCAGTAACCCGACCACGGGGCATCAGCCCCAGCATTTT. It codes for CASNPTTGHQPQHF.

The J gene is TRBJ1-4, the V gene TRBV9; no reliable D call. Germline V gene lookup returns CDR1 SGDLS and CDR2 YYNGEE. With 1 base removed from V and 7 bases from J, the gap between germline ends came to 8 bases. The CDR3 is 13 residues long. CDR3 sequence reads: CASSVSPGEKLFF. The CDR3 DNA follows: TGTGCCAGCAGCGTATCCCCGGGTGAAAAACTGTTTTTT.

The chain employs TRBV6-2 or TRBV6-3 and TRBJ2-7; 7 nucleotides line up with TRBD1. Trimming removed 5 bases from V and 2 bases from J; junction bases left unmatched: 0. Germline V gene sequence: CDR1 MNHEY, CDR2 SVGEGT. This CDR3 spans 12 amino acids. The CDR3 loop is CASSQGAYEQYF. CDR3 bases: TGTGCCAGCAGTCAGGGGGCCTACGAGCAGTACTTC.

A few counts support this clone. The chain joins TRBV7-9 to TRBJ2-7; D might be TRBD1 or TRBD2, each matching 6 bases. The CDR3 has 13 residues. V lost 4 bases and J 3 bases, leaving 10 bases between the germline ends. CDR1 SEHNR and CDR2 FQNEAQ come from the germline V gene (reference sequence). CDR3 nucleotides: TGTGCCAGCAGCTCCAGGGGAGGCTACGAGCAGTACTTC. It encodes CASSSRGGYEQYF.

The gene calls are TRBV7-2 and TRBJ2-5; D remains ambiguous. Germline CDR1 and CDR2: SGHTA and FQGNSA. The CDR3 has 12 residues. Trimming cost V 4 bases and J 4 bases, with 7 bases left between them. The CDR3 nucleotides read TGTGCCAGCAGCTCTTCGAGAGAGACCCAGTACTTC. Residues: CASSSSRETQYF.

This clone was found a few times. This chain connects TRBV2 to TRBJ2-7; D may match TRBD1 or TRBD2 (6 bases each). The CDR3 extends over 11 amino acids. CDR1 and CDR2 from the germline V gene are SNHLY and FYNNEI. The V gene lost 8 bases and the J gene lost 6 bases, with 11 bases spanning the gap. CDR3 region: CASQGRSEQYF. CDR3 DNA: TGTGCCAGCCAGGGGAGGAGCGAGCAGTACTTC.

The V gene is TRBV6-5, the J gene TRBJ2-7, with no clear D. The CDR3 length is 12 residues. The V end was cut by 8 bases, the J end by 3 bases, with 11 bases between. The germline gives CDR1 MNHEY, CDR2 SVGAGI. The CDR3: CASQSVNYEQYF. The CDR3, as DNA: TGTGCCAGCCAATCGGTAAACTACGAGCAGTACTTC.

The CDR3 loop is CASSIGSIIQGFKNTGELFF. The CDR3 DNA reads as TGTGCCAGTAGTATAGGATCCATTATACAGGGGTTTAAGAACACCGGGGAGCTGTTTTTT. V is TRBV19 and J is TRBJ2-2; 7 bases match TRBD1. Trimming at V came to 1 base and at J to 1 base, leaving 15 bases not matched to a gene. The CDR3 runs to 20 residues. Per germline, CDR1 LNHDA and CDR2 SQIVND (reference sequence).

The chain couples TRBV6-6 to TRBJ2-1, with a weak D call TRBD2 (6 bases). Germline V lookup: CDR1 MNHNY, CDR2 SVGAGI (reference sequence). Deletions cut 3 bases from V and 2 bases from J, with 14 bases between. The CDR3 extends over 16 amino acids. For the CDR3, the DNA is TGTGCCAGCAGTTATCTAGCGTCAGAAGCCTACAATGAGCAGTTCTTC. The encoded protein is CASSYLASEAYNEQFF.

The CDR3 DNA follows: TGCGCCAGCAGCCAAGGCCCCACAGGGCCCTATAGCAATCAGCCCCAGCATTTT. This gives the protein CASSQGPTGPYSNQPQHF. This chain links TRBV4-1 with TRBJ1-5, with a weak D call TRBD1 (6 bases). V lost 1 base, J lost 0 bases, and 16 bases lay in between. Germline CDR1 is MGHRA and CDR2 is YSYEKL. CDR3 length equals 18 residues.

The chain employs TRBV6-5 and TRBJ2-7; tentatively, D is TRBD1 or TRBD2 (6 bases each). CDR3 size: 14 residues. Per germline, CDR1 MNHEY and CDR2 SVGAGI. V dropped 8 bases and J dropped 3 bases, with 17 bases sitting between them. In nucleotides, the CDR3 is TGTGCCAGCTCGCGAGACGGAGGGGGCTACGAGCAGTACTTC. It is translated as CASSRDGGGYEQYF.

The J gene is TRBJ2-5, the V gene TRBV12-3 or TRBV12-4; D gene ambiguous. Trimming removed 2 bases from V and 1 base from J, with 5 bases in between. This CDR3 is built from 13 residues. The CDR3 is CASSLIIQETQYF. CDR3 sequence (DNA): TGTGCCAGCAGTTTAATCATCCAAGAGACCCAGTACTTC.

The rearrangement links TRBV18 to TRBJ2-3; no clear D. CDR1 is KGHSH, CDR2 LQKENI, per germline. The CDR3 contains 15 residues. Trimming pared 3 bases from V and 0 bases from J, leaving 10 bases between. This chain's CDR3 is CASSPWAASTDTQYF. DNA of the CDR3: TGTGCCAGCTCACCCTGGGCGGCTAGCACAGATACGCAGTATTTT.

V gene TRBV5-6 combines with J gene TRBJ2-2; no clear D. CDR1 SGHDT and CDR2 YYEEEE come from the germline V gene. Between the trimmed V and J ends, which lost 2 bases and 3 bases, there was a span of 14 bases. This CDR3 has 16 residues. CDR3 loop: CASSFERDWDTGELFF. The CDR3, as DNA: TGTGCCAGCAGCTTTGAAAGGGATTGGGACACCGGGGAGCTGTTTTTT.